Listed below are T cell receptor beta chains from one sample, sequenced in a study of cytotoxic CD8 clonotypes in ibrutinib-treated CLL. Generated by immunoSEQ multiplex PCR, the TCRdb table keeps only in-frame clones and is missing some. The sample lists roughly 170,000 clones; roughly four fifths were seen once. The source was PBMCs, collected after 24 months of ibrutinib treatment. These receptors were collected from a human donor with chronic lymphocytic leukemia. Each CDR3 is given with its conserved first and last residue. D genes are given only for firm matches. The listing skips clone size in some rows; elsewhere it reads once, few, many or a size class.

v_call	j_call	clone_size	d_call	cdr3_nt	cdr3_aa
TRBV6-6	TRBJ2-4	-	-	TGTGCCAGCGGGGACCCGGGTTCCGGAAACATTCAGTACTTC	CASGDPGSGNIQYF
TRBV13	TRBJ1-3	-	-	TGTGCCAGCATCCAAAGGGCTCTCTCTGGAAACACCATATATTTT	CASIQRALSGNTIYF
TRBV7-9	TRBJ2-3	-	-	TGTGCCAGCAGCTTCTCCAGAGATACGCAGTATTTT	CASSFSRDTQYF
TRBV9	TRBJ1-1	-	-	TGTGCCAGCAGCGTAGTTGTGGGCGGGATAGCTGAAGCTTTCTTT	CASSVVVGGIAEAFF
TRBV4-2	TRBJ2-7	-	TRBD2	TGTGCCAGCAGCCAAGCCCTAGCGGGTTCCTACGAGCAGTACTTC	CASSQALAGSYEQYF
TRBV7-2	TRBJ1-5	-	-	TGTGCCAGCAGCTCCCCCGGGACCCAGCATTTT	CASSSPGTQHF
TRBV30	TRBJ2-1	-	TRBD2	TGTGCCTGGAGCCCCCTAGCGGGAGGGTTCAATGAGCAGTTCTTC	CAWSPLAGGFNEQFF
TRBV5-4	TRBJ2-1	-	-	TGTGCCAGCAGTGGTCAGGTCTACAATGAGCAGTTCTTC	CASSGQVYNEQFF
TRBV19	TRBJ1-2	-	-	TGTGCCAGTAGTATAGCTACCGTTGGCTATGGCTACACCTTC	CASSIATVGYGYTF
TRBV5-4	TRBJ2-1	-	-	TGTGCCAGCAGCTTGCGGCGGGATCAGGGTGAGCAGTTCTTC	CASSLRRDQGEQFF
TRBV7-9	TRBJ1-2	-	-	TGTGCCAGCAGCCTAACAGGGAACCAGAATCCCCGCTCTGGCTACACCTTC	CASSLTGNQNPRSGYTF
TRBV5-1	TRBJ1-1	-	-	TGCGCCAGCAGCCCCCTAACGGCACGGAACACTGAAGCTTTCTTT	CASSPLTARNTEAFF
TRBV6-5	TRBJ1-5	-	TRBD1	TGTGCCAGCAGGATGCGACAGGGGTGGAATCAGCCCCAGCATTTT	CASRMRQGWNQPQHF
TRBV6-5	TRBJ1-1	-	-	TGTGCCAGCAGTTACAGAACGAACGCTGAAGCTTTCTTT	CASSYRTNAEAFF
TRBV28	TRBJ2-2	few	-	TGTGCCAGCAGGGCCACCGGGGCGAACACCGGGGAGCTGTTTTTT	CASRATGANTGELFF
TRBV5-1	TRBJ2-7	once	-	TGCGCCAGCAGCTTGAGGTCTCTGGCGGGGTACTCCTACGAGCAGTACTTC	CASSLRSLAGYSYEQYF
TRBV28	TRBJ2-7	-	-	TGTGCCAGCGGGTGGGAGCAGTACTTC	CASGWEQYF
TRBV30	TRBJ2-1	-	-	TGTGCCTGGAGTCTCAGGACGGTAGGTGAGCAGTTCTTC	CAWSLRTVGEQFF
TRBV7-8	TRBJ1-4	-	-	TGTGCCAGCAGCTTAGTTGGGGGGTCCGGTTCTAATGAAAAACTGTTTTTT	CASSLVGGSGSNEKLFF
TRBV7-3	TRBJ2-3	-	-	TGTGCCAGCCGGGGCACAGATACGCAGTATTTT	CASRGTDTQYF
TRBV5-1	TRBJ2-2	-	-	TGCGCCAGCAGCTCCCGGTCTAACACCGGGGAGCTGTTTTTT	CASSSRSNTGELFF
TRBV21-1	TRBJ1-5	-	-	TGTGCCAGCAAAGGGGGCAGTCAGCCCCAGCATTTT	CASKGGSQPQHF
TRBV6-5	TRBJ1-2	-	TRBD1	TGTGCCAGCAGTTCCCCGCAAGACAGGGGGACTTCTGGCTACACCTTC	CASSSPQDRGTSGYTF
TRBV7-3	TRBJ2-1	once	-	TGTGCCAGCAGCTTATCCCCAAGCCTAGAGGAGCAGTTCTTC	CASSLSPSLEEQFF
TRBV11-2	TRBJ2-7	once	-	TGTGCCAGCAGCTTGAGGGACCCGCCCTACGAGCAGTACTTC	CASSLRDPPYEQYF
TRBV29-1	TRBJ2-5	-	-	TGCAGCGTTCAAAGGCAGGGAGAGACCCAGTACTTC	CSVQRQGETQYF
TRBV6-5	TRBJ2-3	-	-	TGTGCCAGCAGTTACTCGCAAGGGAGCACAGATACGCAGTATTTT	CASSYSQGSTDTQYF
TRBV6-6	TRBJ1-2	-	-	TGTGCCAGCAGGTCAGGGGCATCAAACTATGGCTACACCTTC	CASRSGASNYGYTF
TRBV7-9	TRBJ1-1	-	TRBD1	TGTGCCAGCAGCAAACGGACAGGGGAGGCTGAAGCTTTCTTT	CASSKRTGEAEAFF
TRBV29-1	TRBJ2-1	-	-	TGCAGCGTTGAAGATTACAGGGTGAGCTACAATGAGCAGTTCTTC	CSVEDYRVSYNEQFF
TRBV28	TRBJ1-5	-	-	TGTGCCAGCAGTTTGCAGGGTTTATTGCAGCCCCAGCATTTT	CASSLQGLLQPQHF
TRBV27	TRBJ1-1	-	-	TGTGCCAGCAGTTCACCGAGGAGGCAGATGAACACTGAAGCTTTCTTT	CASSSPRRQMNTEAFF
TRBV7-6	TRBJ1-5	once	TRBD1	TGTGCCAGCAGCTCCCAGCAGGGGGCAGGCAATCAGCCCCAGCATTTT	CASSSQQGAGNQPQHF
TRBV5-6	TRBJ1-2	-	-	TGTGCCAGCAGCCTAAGACATAACTATGGCTACACCTTC	CASSLRHNYGYTF
TRBV29-1	TRBJ2-4	-	TRBD2	TGCAGCGTCGGAGGAGGGGAGGGCAAAAACATTCAGTACTTC	CSVGGGEGKNIQYF
TRBV11-1	TRBJ1-5	-	-	TGTGCCAGCAGCCGATCGCGGAACAGCAATCAGCCCCAGCATTTT	CASSRSRNSNQPQHF
TRBV29-1	TRBJ2-5	-	-	TGCAGCGTTGAAGATTACGGGCTGGCCAGCGGAGAGACCCAGTACTTC	CSVEDYGLASGETQYF
TRBV28	TRBJ2-7	-	-	TGTGCCAGCAGTTTGTTGGGCCTTAAAGCCTACGAGCAGTACTTC	CASSLLGLKAYEQYF
TRBV13	TRBJ1-6	-	-	TGTGCCAGCAGCTTACACTATAATTCACCCCTCCACTTT	CASSLHYNSPLHF
TRBV7-4	TRBJ1-5	-	-	TGTGCCAGCAGCTCTCGTCCAGGGCACCAGCCCCAGCATTTT	CASSSRPGHQPQHF
TRBV27	TRBJ1-6	once	-	TGTGCCAGCAGTAAAAGAGGAGGATATTTGGGGTCACCCCTCCACTTT	CASSKRGGYLGSPLHF
TRBV7-9	TRBJ2-3	few	-	TGTGCCAGCAGCTTTGGCGGAGATACGCAGTATTTT	CASSFGGDTQYF
TRBV4-3	TRBJ2-5	-	TRBD1	TGCGCCAGCAGCCAAGATCCGACAGGGGGCAAGACCCAGTACTTC	CASSQDPTGGKTQYF
TRBV7-9	TRBJ2-7	-	-	TGTGCCAGCAGCTTTGACTACGAGCAGTACTTC	CASSFDYEQYF
TRBV5-1	TRBJ1-6	-	-	TGCGCCAGCAGCCCGGTCGGCGATAATTCACCCCTCCACTTT	CASSPVGDNSPLHF
TRBV18	TRBJ1-3	-	-	TGTGCCAGCTCCCGCGGACAAGGCTCTGGAAACACCATATATTTT	CASSRGQGSGNTIYF
TRBV5-1	TRBJ1-2	-	-	TGCGCCAGCGAGCAGGGAGCGGGCCAGAACTATGGCTACACCTTC	CASEQGAGQNYGYTF
TRBV2	TRBJ1-1	-	-	TGTGCCAGCAGGGACGCCGGGTTTTTGGACACTGAAGCTTTCTTT	CASRDAGFLDTEAFF
TRBV5-5	TRBJ2-1	-	TRBD1	TGTGCCAGCAGCCACGGACAGGCGAGGAGGTGGGATGAGCAGTTCTTC	CASSHGQARRWDEQFF
TRBV18	TRBJ2-2	-	TRBD1	TGTGCCAGCTCGCTACAGGGACAGGGGTTCGGCGGGGAGCTGTTTTTT	CASSLQGQGFGGELFF
TRBV30	TRBJ2-5	-	-	TGTGCCTGGAGTTGGGGAGGAGAGACCCAGTACTTC	CAWSWGGETQYF
TRBV5-4	TRBJ2-7	-	-	TGTGCCAGCAGTCCTCACAGGGCTGGGGGCTCCTACGAGCAGTACTTC	CASSPHRAGGSYEQYF
TRBV27	TRBJ2-2	-	TRBD1	TGTGCCAGCAGCCTAGGGACAGGGGAAACCGGGGAGCTGTTTTTT	CASSLGTGETGELFF
TRBV11-2	TRBJ1-6	-	-	TGTGCCAGCACCCACAATGGGGCGGTTAATTCACCCCTCCACTTT	CASTHNGAVNSPLHF
TRBV30	TRBJ2-2	once	-	TGTGCCTGGAGCGCTCCTCCCCTCACCGGGGAGCTGTTTTTT	CAWSAPPLTGELFF